One and the same sample provided the 25 T cell receptor beta chains below, sequenced in a study of cytomegalovirus exposure and HLA in healthy donors. The primer mix had 60 Vbeta and 13 Jbeta primers. Assay: immunoSEQ multiplex PCR; the TCRdb copy retains only in-frame clones and omits some. The data contain under 200,000 clones, around 68% of them singletons. Sequenced sample: PBMCs. These receptors all come from a woman in her thirties or forties in good health and CMV-seropositive.

This clone was detected once. The chain links TRBV6-5 to TRBJ2-1, with a possible D match to TRBD1 (6 bases). The CDR3 loop spans 15 amino acids. V lost 2 bases to trimming and J lost 0 bases, with 8 bases between them. From germline, CDR1 is MNHEY and CDR2 SVGAGI. The CDR3 loop is CASSYEGGSYNEQFF. The CDR3 DNA sequence: TGTGCCAGCAGTTACGAAGGGGGCTCCTACAATGAGCAGTTCTTC.

The J gene is TRBJ1-4, the V gene TRBV12-5, with 7 nucleotides matching TRBD1. The germline CDR1 and CDR2 sequences are LGHNT and FRNRAP. This CDR3 spans 14 amino acids. V dropped 6 bases and J dropped 7; count of bases not matched to a gene: 8. The CDR3 sequence: CASGTTGVGEKLFF. The CDR3 DNA follows: TGTGCTAGTGGGACAACAGGGGTCGGTGAAAAACTGTTTTTT.

About this clone itself: The junction differs from germline at one of its ends, possibly a read error. The rearrangement uses TRBV5-1 and TRBJ2-5; 13 bases line up with TRBD2. The CDR3 totals 16 residues. Germline values: CDR1 SGHRS, CDR2 YFSETQ. The chain's CDR3 is CANSLGLAGKGETQYF. The CDR3 DNA follows: TGCGCCAACAGCTTGGGACTAGCGGGGAAGGGTGAGACCCAGTACTTC.

The V and J genes are TRBV11-2 and TRBJ2-5; TRBD1 is a possible D gene (5 bases). The J call may be wrong; the DNA end is better matched by TRBJ2-7. The germline CDR1 and CDR2 sequences are SGHAT and FQNNGV. The CDR3 is made up of 14 amino acids. The CDR3 reads CASSMTVTSYEQYF. CDR3 nucleotides: TGTGCCAGCAGCATGACAGTAACCTCCTACGAGCAGTACTTC.

This clone has just a few counts. The J gene is TRBJ2-1, the V gene TRBV2, with TRBD2 identical over 10 bases. In germline, CDR1 is SNHLY, CDR2 FYNNEI. This CDR3 is built from 15 residues. Unmatched junction bases numbered 3, after V lost 3 bases and J lost 4 bases. The CDR3 DNA is TGTGCCAGCAGTGAGAGCGGGGGGGATTACAATGAGCAGTTCTTC. This gives the protein CASSESGGDYNEQFF.

The chain uses TRBV21-1 and TRBJ2-1; TRBD2 is the table's D call, not checked against the DNA. TRBV21-1 is a recognized pseudogene. This CDR3 contains 17 residues. CDR3 sequence: CASSNKTRSTSYNEQFF. As DNA, the CDR3 is TGTGCCAGCAGCAACAAGACTAGATCTACGTCCTACAATGAGCAGTTCTTC.

This chain links TRBV4-1 with TRBJ2-7, with D tentatively TRBD1 (5 bases). Germline lookup yields CDR1 MGHRA and CDR2 YSYEKL. The CDR3 extends over 15 amino acids. Between the trimmed V and J ends, which lost 0 bases and 2 bases, there was a span of 11 bases. The CDR3 region is CASSQDRGRAYEQYF. The CDR3 DNA reads as TGCGCCAGCAGCCAAGATAGAGGCAGGGCCTACGAGCAGTACTTC.

V gene TRBV9 combines with J gene TRBJ2-1; 8 positions agree with TRBD1. The CDR3 loop spans 15 amino acids. V gave up 0 bases and J gave up 8 bases; unmatched junction bases: 7. The germline CDR1 and CDR2 sequences are SGDLS and YYNGEE. CDR3 nucleotide sequence: TGTGCCAGCAGCGTAGCCCTCGACAGGGGTCATGAGCAGTTCTTC. This gives the protein CASSVALDRGHEQFF.

The chain employs TRBV6-6 and TRBJ1-5, with 10 bases fitting TRBD1. V gave up 6 bases and J gave up 9 bases; unmatched junction bases: 5. Germline V CDR1 and CDR2: MNHNY, SVGAGI (reference sequence). The CDR3 has 13 amino acids. CDR3 residues: CASSGQGEWPQHF. As DNA, the CDR3 is TGTGCCAGCAGCGGACAGGGGGAATGGCCCCAGCATTTT.

This chain uses TRBV9 with TRBJ1-5; 9 bases fit TRBD1. Germline V gene lookup returns CDR1 SGDLS and CDR2 YYNGEE. The CDR3 has 15 amino acids. Germline trimming cut 6 bases from V and 1 base from J; bases unmatched to any gene: 5. The CDR3 loop reads CASIPQGASNQPQHF. CDR3 nucleotide sequence: TGTGCCAGCATCCCACAGGGGGCGAGCAATCAGCCCCAGCATTTT. The variable domain in full, completed from reference TRBV9 and TRBJ1-5, reads DSGVTQTPKHLITATGQRVTLRCSPRSGDLSVYWYQQSLDQGLQFLIQYYNGEERAKGNILERFSAQQFPDLHSELNLSSLELGDSALYFCASIPQGASNQPQHFGDGTRLSIL.

The V and J genes are TRBV19 and TRBJ2-7, with 8 bases that match TRBD2. The germline gives CDR1 LNHDA, CDR2 SQIVND (reference sequence). The trim removed 5 bases at V and 5 bases at J, leaving 8 bases unmatched. CDR3 length equals 14 residues. The CDR3 nucleotides are TGTGCCAGTAGTTCTCTCGCGGGAGGAAACGAGCAGTACTTC. This translates into CASSSLAGGNEQYF.

There are a few counts of this clone. The J gene is TRBJ2-7, the V gene TRBV5-1, with a possible D match to TRBD1 (6 bases). CDR3 length equals 15 residues. V lost 0 bases and J 3 bases, leaving 13 bases between the germline ends. CDR1 is SGHRS and CDR2 is YFSETQ in the germline V gene. CDR3 in DNA: TGCGCCAGCAGCTTGGATACAGGGTTACACTACGAGCAGTACTTC. Translated, it gives CASSLDTGLHYEQYF.

The rearrangement joins TRBV6-5 to TRBJ2-5, with TRBD2 identical over 7 bases. CDR1 and CDR2 (germline): MNHEY, SVGAGI. V was pared by 6 bases and J by 1 base, with 5 bases of the junction left unmatched. The CDR3 consists of 14 residues. In DNA, the CDR3 is TGTGCCAGCAGCAAGGGAGGGACCCAAGAGACCCAGTACTTC. Its protein product is CASSKGGTQETQYF.

The chain couples TRBV28 to TRBJ2-7; TRBD1 is a possible D gene (5 bases). Trimming shortened V by 5 bases and J by 1 base, and 21 bases separated the two germline ends. The CDR3 length is 17 residues. In germline, CDR1 is MDHEN, CDR2 SYDVKM. The CDR3 is CASSGASGHRISYEQYF. The CDR3 DNA follows: TGTGCCAGCAGTGGGGCGTCCGGGCACAGAATATCCTACGAGCAGTACTTC.

CDR3 sequence reads: CASSTGGGFHEQYF. Here the CDR3 DNA reads TGTGCCAGCAGTACAGGGGGCGGATTCCACGAGCAGTACTTC. This sequence joins TRBV5-6 and TRBJ2-7, with TRBD1 matching over 9 bases. This CDR3 has 14 amino acids. The germline V gene has CDR1 SGHDT and CDR2 YYEEEE. With 5 bases clipped from V and 5 bases from J, the junction kept 8 bases outside the gene matches.

The chain is built from TRBV14 and TRBJ1-5; 10 bases map to TRBD1. CDR3 length: 18 residues. V shed 4 bases and J 0 bases; nucleotides not matched to a gene: 9. CDR1 and CDR2 (germline): SGHDN, FVKESK. CDR3 DNA: TGTGCCAGCAGCCGCCGGGACAGGGGACCGTATAGCAATCAGCCCCAGCATTTT. The encoded protein is CASSRRDRGPYSNQPQHF. The full variable domain, completed using reference TRBV14 and TRBJ1-5, is EAGVTQFPSHSVIEKGQTVTLRCDPISGHDNLYWYRRVMGKEIKFLLHFVKESKQDESGMPNNRFLAERTGGTYSTLKVQPAELEDSGVYFCASSRRDRGPYSNQPQHFGDGTRLSIL.

This clone has just one count. V gene TRBV5-5 combines with J gene TRBJ2-5; unclear D gene. The CDR3 spans 12 residues. Germline CDR1 is SGHKS and CDR2 is YYEKEE (reference sequence). The V gene lost 5 bases and the J gene lost 7 bases, with 12 bases spanning the gap. CDR3 sequence reads: CASRGLGGTQYF. CDR3 bases: TGTGCCAGCAGAGGCCTTGGCGGGACCCAGTACTTC. Complete variable domain (other parts from reference TRBV5-5 and TRBJ2-5): DAGVTQSPTHLIKTRGQQVTLRCSPISGHKSVSWYQQVLGQGPQFIFQYYEKEERGRGNFPDRFSARQFPNYSSELNVNALLLGDSALYLCASRGLGGTQYFGPGTRLLVL.

This clone was recorded a few times. V is TRBV7-6 and J is TRBJ2-1; 11 nucleotides align to TRBD2. This CDR3 is 15 amino acids long. The V gene's germline CDR1 is SGHVS and CDR2 FNYEAQ. Trimming removed 5 bases from V and 9 bases from J; junction bases left unmatched: 9. This CDR3 reads CASSPARTSGSEQFF. For the CDR3, the DNA is TGTGCCAGCAGCCCGGCCCGGACTAGCGGGTCTGAGCAGTTCTTC.

J is TRBJ2-7 and V is TRBV19, with D possibly being TRBD2 (6 bases). Germline assignment: CDR1 LNHDA and CDR2 SQIVND (reference sequence). This CDR3 contains 13 residues. Between the trimmed V and J ends, which lost 8 bases and 4 bases, there was a span of 15 bases. The CDR3 region has the DNA TGTGCCAGTCAGGCGCGGGGCGGATACGAGCAGTACTTC. The encoded protein is CASQARGGYEQYF.

Remarks on this clone: Its ends do not fully match the called genes, so a read error is possible. The chain links TRBV7-9 to TRBJ2-7, with D possibly TRBD1 on 6 matching bases. Germline V gene data show CDR1 as SEHNR and CDR2 as FQNEAQ (reference sequence). This CDR3 spans 15 amino acids. The CDR3 DNA reads TGTTCCAGCAGCTTGGCCGTGACAGGAGGCTACGAGCAGTACTTC. Protein sequence: CSSSLAVTGGYEQYF. The full variable domain, rest sourced from reference TRBV7-9 and TRBJ2-7, is DTGVSQNPRHKITKRGQNVTFRCDPISEHNRLYWYRQTLGQGPEFLTYFQNEAQLEKSRLLSDRFSAERPKGSFSTLEIQRTEQGDSAMYLCSSSLAVTGGYEQYFGPGTRLTVT.

The gene calls are TRBV25-1 and TRBJ2-3, with 12 bases matching TRBD2. The CDR3 sequence is 16 residues long. In germline, CDR1 is MGHDK, CDR2 SYGVNS. The trim removed 6 bases at V and 2 bases at J, leaving 6 bases unmatched. In nucleotides, the CDR3 is TGTGCCAGCAGCCAGACTAGCGGGAGAAACACAGATACGCAGTATTTT. This encodes CASSQTSGRNTDTQYF.

The chain couples TRBV5-1 to TRBJ2-1; D perhaps matches TRBD1 (6 bases). The CDR3 is 14 residues long. The V gene's germline CDR1 is SGHRS and CDR2 YFSETQ. Trimming took off 0 bases at V and 6 bases at J, with 10 bases between the two ends. The CDR3 DNA sequence: TGCGCCAGCAGCTTGGACAGGGAAGGCAATGAGCAGTTCTTC. It is translated as CASSLDREGNEQFF.

The chain combines TRBV10-1 with TRBJ2-7; a possible D gene is TRBD1 (6 bases). The V and J ends lost 2 bases and 3 bases respectively, with 11 bases between them. The CDR3 runs 14 residues. Germline V gene sequence: CDR1 WNHNN, CDR2 SYGVQD (reference sequence). CDR3 in DNA: TGCGCCAGCAGTGAGCTACACAGGGACTACGAGCAGTACTTC. Translation gives CASSELHRDYEQYF.

This clone was counted only a few times. This rearrangement joins TRBV2 to TRBJ2-6; 12 bases agree with TRBD1. With V trimmed by 10 bases and J by 3 bases, 7 bases remained unmatched. The germline CDR1 and CDR2 sequences are SNHLY and FYNNEI. The CDR3 loop spans 16 amino acids. This CDR3 reads CATHGTGGVGANVLTF. DNA for the CDR3: TGTGCCACGCACGGGACAGGGGGCGTTGGGGCCAACGTCCTGACTTTC.

This clone was observed a few times. The chain combines TRBV14 with TRBJ1-5; D perhaps matches TRBD1 (5 bases). Trimming removed 1 base from V and 8 bases from J, with 12 bases in between. CDR1 and CDR2 (germline): SGHDN, FVKESK. The length of the CDR3 is 14 residues. The CDR3 DNA sequence: TGTGCCAGCAGCCAAGGGGGTGCGGGGGAGCCCCAGCATTTT. Amino acids: CASSQGGAGEPQHF. The complete variable domain, with remaining parts taken from reference TRBV14 and TRBJ1-5, reads EAGVTQFPSHSVIEKGQTVTLRCDPISGHDNLYWYRRVMGKEIKFLLHFVKESKQDESGMPNNRFLAERTGGTYSTLKVQPAELEDSGVYFCASSQGGAGEPQHFGDGTRLSIL.